The next 9 T cell receptor beta chains were all read from a single sample in a study of OX40 agonist ivuxolimab in advanced cancers. Here immunoSEQ multiplex PCR was the method, and the copy in TCRdb shows in-frame clones only, minus some. Among about 94,000 clones, approximately 94% were seen once, and the ten largest hold about 0.19%. Sample: CD4+ or CD8+ T cells sorted from blood, taken in a trial of the OX40 agonist ivuxolimab. The source is an adult with an advanced solid tumor such as melanoma, head and neck, liver or kidney cancer.

The chain recombines TRBV7-7 with TRBJ2-3; 8 bases fit TRBD1. CDR1 is SSHAT, CDR2 FNYEAQ, per germline (reference sequence). The CDR3 sequence is 14 residues long. V dropped 5 bases and J dropped 5; count of bases not matched to a gene: 6. DNA of the CDR3: TGTGCCAGCAGCGTCGGGACAGGTCTAGATACGCAGTATTTT. Translating gives CASSVGTGLDTQYF.

The chain recombines TRBV5-4 with TRBJ2-6; D possibly corresponds to TRBD2 (5 bases). The length of the CDR3 is 15 residues. V was trimmed by 1 base and J by 1 base, leaving 6 bases between them. CDR1 and CDR2 (germline): SGHNT, YYREEE (reference sequence). The chain's CDR3 is CASSLTGSGANVLTF. CDR3 DNA sequence: TGTGCCAGCAGCTTGACGGGATCTGGGGCCAACGTCCTGACTTTC.

V usage is TRBV7-9 and J usage is TRBJ1-6; D gene unclear. V lost 6 bases to trimming and J lost 5 bases, with 14 bases between them. CDR3 length: 15 amino acids. Germline V gene lookup returns CDR1 SEHNR and CDR2 FQNEAQ (reference sequence). The CDR3 spells CASRSRVDNNSPLHF. Written as DNA, the CDR3 is TGTGCCAGCAGGTCTCGAGTTGACAATAATTCACCCCTCCACTTT.

The chain links TRBV7-8 to TRBJ1-4; D is unclear. CDR1 and CDR2 (germline): SGHVS, FQNEAQ. The V and J ends lost 5 bases and 8 bases respectively, with 21 bases between them. This CDR3 is 16 amino acids long. This CDR3 reads CASSPQMLGFGEKLFF. CDR3 sequence (DNA): TGTGCCAGCAGCCCTCAAATGTTGGGGTTCGGAGAAAAACTGTTTTTT. The full variable domain, rest sourced from reference TRBV7-8 and TRBJ1-4, is GAGVSQSPRYKVAKRGQDVALRCDPISGHVSLFWYQQALGQGPEFLTYFQNEAQLDKSGLPSDRFFAERPEGSVSTLKIQRTQQEDSAVYLCASSPQMLGFGEKLFFGSGTQLSVL.

This sequence joins TRBV6-4 and TRBJ1-4, with D possibly being TRBD1 (5 bases). Between the trimmed V and J ends, which lost 7 bases and 5 bases, there was a span of 14 bases. This CDR3 comprises 14 residues. The germline CDR1 and CDR2 sequences are MRHNA and SNTAGT. The CDR3 reads CASIRERKNEKLFF. CDR3 DNA sequence: TGTGCCAGCATCAGGGAGAGAAAGAATGAAAAACTGTTTTTT.

This chain connects TRBV7-8 to TRBJ1-4, with D unclear. CDR3 length equals 14 residues. V was trimmed by 5 bases and J by 7 bases, leaving 14 bases between them. From germline, CDR1 is SGHVS and CDR2 FQNEAQ. CDR3 protein: CASSTRVFGEKLFF. In DNA, the CDR3 is TGTGCCAGCAGCACCCGGGTATTCGGTGAAAAACTGTTTTTT.

This clone was counted once. The rearrangement links TRBV4-1 to TRBJ2-5; the D is unclear. CDR1 and CDR2 from the germline V gene are MGHRA and YSYEKL. The CDR3 consists of 15 residues. V dropped 4 bases and J dropped 4 bases, with 16 bases sitting between them. The CDR3 region is CASSPENTGRETQYF. DNA of the CDR3: TGCGCCAGCAGCCCTGAGAACACTGGCAGAGAGACCCAGTACTTC.

The chain is built from TRBV19 and TRBJ2-5, with TRBD2 identical over 14 bases. This CDR3 spans 16 amino acids. With V trimmed by 3 bases and J by 7 bases, 7 bases remained unmatched. Germline V lookup: CDR1 LNHDA, CDR2 SQIVND (reference sequence). CDR3 bases: TGTGCCAGTAGTATCGGGACTAGCGGGAGACAGGGGACCCAGTACTTC. Protein product: CASSIGTSGRQGTQYF.

V usage is TRBV9 and J usage is TRBJ2-2; the D gene could be TRBD1 or TRBD2 (5 bases each). The germline V gene has CDR1 SGDLS and CDR2 YYNGEE. Trimming left V 1 base short and J 6 bases short, with 16 bases between. The CDR3 has 16 residues. This chain's CDR3 is CASSVHPGTGPGELFF. The CDR3 DNA is TGTGCCAGCAGCGTACATCCGGGGACGGGGCCCGGGGAGCTGTTTTTT.